A single sample gave rise to the 26 T cell receptor beta chains below, sequenced in a study of blood T cell repertoires in COVID-19. Here immunoSEQ multiplex PCR was the method, and the copy in TCRdb shows in-frame clones only, minus some. Counted here are about 310,000 clones, approximately 88% occurring once; the ten biggest clones make up about 8.9%. Material for sequencing was PBMCs or T cells enriched from blood (not recorded which). These receptors came from a woman aged 18 to 35 who had recovered from COVID-19.

The V call is TRBV28, the J call TRBJ1-5, with 7 positions matching TRBD1. V lost 3 bases and J lost 5; bases outside the gene matches: 16. The germline V gene has CDR1 MDHEN and CDR2 SYDVKM. The CDR3 extends over 18 amino acids. The CDR3 spells CASSLSRDSPSVDQPQHF. The DNA for the CDR3 is TGTGCCAGCAGTTTGTCCCGGGACAGCCCTAGCGTGGATCAGCCCCAGCATTTT.

V usage is TRBV19 and J usage is TRBJ2-5; 8 nucleotides agree with TRBD2. This CDR3 comprises 20 residues. Germline values: CDR1 LNHDA, CDR2 SQIVND (reference sequence). The ends lost 3 bases at V and 1 base at J; junction bases unmatched: 19. This chain's CDR3 is CASSIEGQRGLAAPQETQYF. DNA for the CDR3: TGTGCCAGTAGTATTGAGGGGCAGAGAGGACTAGCCGCCCCCCAAGAGACCCAGTACTTC.

The chain has TRBV18 and TRBJ1-5; D call uncertain. The CDR3 has 18 amino acids. The germline CDR1 and CDR2 sequences are KGHSH and LQKENI. Trimming left V 1 base short and J 2 bases short, with 18 bases between. Written as DNA, the CDR3 is TGTGCCAGCTCACCACTTGGGCCCCGCGGGATAGGCAATCAGCCCCAGCATTTT. Amino acid sequence: CASSPLGPRGIGNQPQHF.

The chain carries TRBV12-3 or TRBV12-4 and TRBJ2-3, with 8 positions matching TRBD1. The trim removed 5 bases at V and 4 bases at J, leaving 2 bases unmatched. CDR3 length: 13 amino acids. The CDR3 region is CASSPGGPDTQYF. The CDR3 DNA sequence: TGTGCCAGCAGTCCAGGGGGCCCAGATACGCAGTATTTT.

This clone was counted a single time. The chain recombines TRBV4-1 with TRBJ2-7; TRBD1 aligns across 7 bases. The CDR3 spans 15 residues. The V and J ends lost 1 base and 2 bases, in that order; junction bases with no gene match: 5. The germline V gene encodes CDR1 MGHRA and CDR2 YSYEKL. This CDR3 reads CASSQGTGAPYEQYF. The DNA of the CDR3 is TGCGCCAGCAGCCAAGGCACAGGGGCTCCCTACGAGCAGTACTTC.

The gene calls are TRBV7-8 and TRBJ2-2, with D unresolved. V lost 5 bases and J lost 4, with 5 bases in between. The CDR3 is 12 amino acids. CDR1 is SGHVS and CDR2 is FQNEAQ in the germline V gene. The CDR3 region is CASSPGTGELFF. The CDR3 DNA is TGTGCCAGCAGCCCGGGCACCGGGGAGCTGTTTTTT.

The chain couples TRBV9 to TRBJ1-3; 9 nucleotides align to TRBD1. J was trimmed by 3 bases and V by 4 bases; bases with no gene match: 5. This CDR3 contains 15 residues. Looked up from germline, CDR1 is SGDLS and CDR2 is YYNGEE. The CDR3, as DNA: TGTGCCAGCAGCTTCCGGACAGGGGATGGAAACACCATATATTTT. Protein sequence: CASSFRTGDGNTIYF.

The table lists this clone with many counts. This rearrangement joins TRBV25-1 to TRBJ1-6; 8 bases agree with TRBD1. CDR3 length: 15 amino acids. Germline CDR1 is MGHDK and CDR2 is SYGVNS. The trim removed 0 bases at V and 8 bases at J, leaving 3 bases unmatched. The CDR3 nucleotides read TGTGCCAGCAGTGAATACGACAGGGGAGATTCACCCCTCCACTTT. Translated, it gives CASSEYDRGDSPLHF.

This sequence joins TRBV6-5 and TRBJ1-6; D is unclear. CDR1 MNHEY and CDR2 SVGAGI come from the germline V gene. This CDR3 region has 15 residues. The V and J ends lost 2 bases and 5 bases respectively, with 10 bases between them. In DNA, the CDR3 is TGTGCCAGCAGTTACCGACCAGCGGATAATTCACCCCTCCACTTT. It is translated as CASSYRPADNSPLHF.

The chain links TRBV29-1 to TRBJ2-1; the D gene is possibly TRBD1 (5 bases). V was shortened by 3 bases and J by 9 bases, with 15 bases between the two germline ends. Germline V gene lookup returns CDR1 SQVTM and CDR2 ANQGSEA. This CDR3 is built from 13 residues. DNA of the CDR3: TGCAGCGTTGACTTGACAGCCTCAGGTGAGCAGTTCTTC. Its protein product is CSVDLTASGEQFF.

The chain combines TRBV5-1 with TRBJ2-2; TRBD1 is a possible D gene (5 bases). The length of the CDR3 is 14 residues. Germline CDR1 is SGHRS and CDR2 is YFSETQ. Trimming stripped 6 bases from V and 4 bases from J, with 13 bases between. The CDR3 DNA reads as TGCGCCAGCACCCCCAGGGTATCCACCGGGGAGCTGTTTTTT. Translating gives CASTPRVSTGELFF. The variable domain in full, completed from reference TRBV5-1 and TRBJ2-2, reads KAGVTQTPRYLIKTRGQQVTLSCSPISGHRSVSWYQQTPGQGLQFLFEYFSETQRNKGNFPGRFSGRQFSNSRSEMNVSTLELGDSALYLCASTPRVSTGELFFGEGSRLTVL.

The chain has TRBV19 and TRBJ1-2; 9 nucleotides agree with TRBD1. The CDR3 has 16 residues. Per germline, CDR1 LNHDA and CDR2 SQIVND (reference sequence). Trimming removed 0 bases from V and 4 bases from J; junction bases left unmatched: 6. The CDR3 region is CASSIDRGQGTYGYTF. The CDR3 DNA is TGTGCCAGTAGTATAGATCGGGGACAGGGTACCTATGGCTACACCTTC.

V gene TRBV7-2 combines with J gene TRBJ1-1, with a weak D call TRBD1 (5 bases). The V gene's germline CDR1 is SGHTA and CDR2 FQGNSA. The CDR3 contains 15 residues. Between the trimmed V and J ends, which lost 5 bases and 4 bases, there was a span of 17 bases. In DNA, the CDR3 is TGTGCCAGCAGCCCCAGCTTTACGGGGGGCACTGAAGCTTTCTTT. Encoded protein: CASSPSFTGGTEAFF. Variable domain in full (rest from reference TRBV7-2 and TRBJ1-1): GAGVSQSPSNKVTEKGKDVELRCDPISGHTALYWYRQSLGQGLEFLIYFQGNSAPDKSGLPSDRFSAERTGGSVSTLTIQRTQQEDSAVYLCASSPSFTGGTEAFFGQGTRLTVV.

This chain connects TRBV7-9 to TRBJ1-3; D is unclear. Germline CDR1 SEHNR, CDR2 FQNEAQ (reference sequence). This CDR3 has 13 residues. With 3 bases removed from V and 6 bases from J, the gap between germline ends came to 9 bases. In DNA, the CDR3 is TGTGCCAGCAGCTTCGGCCAGGCAAACACCATATATTTT. It specifies CASSFGQANTIYF.

This clone came up once. The chain links TRBV12-3 or TRBV12-4 to TRBJ2-7, with D unresolved. V shed 3 bases and J shed 6 bases, with 12 bases lying between them. The CDR3 has 13 amino acids. Here the CDR3 reads CASSFSRRVEQYF. CDR3 sequence (DNA): TGTGCCAGCAGTTTTTCCAGACGGGTCGAGCAGTACTTC.

V usage is TRBV11-3 and J usage is TRBJ2-3; 7 positions match TRBD1. With 2 bases clipped from V and 3 bases from J, the junction kept 5 bases outside the gene matches. CDR3 size: 15 residues. Germline CDR1 and CDR2: SGHNT and YENEEA. CDR3 residues: CASSLRQGLTDTQYF. The CDR3 nucleotides read TGTGCCAGCAGCTTAAGACAGGGTCTGACAGATACGCAGTATTTT. The full variable domain, in which reference TRBV11-3 and TRBJ2-3 provide the parts outside the CDR3, is EAGVVQSPRYKIIEKKQPVAFWCNPISGHNTLYWYLQNLGQGPELLIRYENEEAVDDSQLPKDRFSAERLKGVDSTLKIQPAELGDSAVYLCASSLRQGLTDTQYFGPGTRLTVL.

V usage is TRBV24-1 and J usage is TRBJ1-1, with 9 bases fitting TRBD1. J was trimmed by 4 bases and V by 5 bases; bases with no gene match: 4. The CDR3 has 14 amino acids. Germline V lookup: CDR1 KGHDR, CDR2 SFDVKD. The CDR3 spells CATSVGQGLTEAFF. Written as DNA, the CDR3 is TGTGCCACCAGTGTAGGACAGGGGCTCACTGAAGCTTTCTTT.

The gene calls are TRBV7-3 and TRBJ1-5, with 8 positions matching TRBD1. V shed 5 bases, J shed 7 bases, and the junction held 7 bases outside the gene matches. The CDR3 extends over 14 amino acids. The germline gives CDR1 SGHTA, CDR2 FQGTGA. CDR3 residues: CASSPRQGFQPQHF. In DNA, the CDR3 is TGTGCCAGCAGCCCGCGACAGGGGTTCCAGCCCCAGCATTTT.

The V gene is TRBV7-2, the J gene TRBJ1-1; 7 bases are a match to TRBD1. The trim removed 5 bases at V and 1 base at J, leaving 7 bases unmatched. The germline V gene encodes CDR1 SGHTA and CDR2 FQGNSA. The CDR3 is 15 amino acids. Here the CDR3 reads CASSRRTGGNTEAFF. CDR3 coding DNA: TGTGCCAGCAGCCGCCGGACAGGTGGGAACACTGAAGCTTTCTTT. Supplemented by reference TRBV7-2 and TRBJ1-1, the full variable domain reads GAGVSQSPSNKVTEKGKDVELRCDPISGHTALYWYRQSLGQGLEFLIYFQGNSAPDKSGLPSDRFSAERTGGSVSTLTIQRTQQEDSAVYLCASSRRTGGNTEAFFGQGTRLTVV.

This chain uses TRBV27 with TRBJ2-1; 7 nucleotides agree with TRBD2. This CDR3 has 13 amino acids. V lost 6 bases and J lost 9; bases outside the gene matches: 8. The germline CDR1 and CDR2 sequences are MNHEY and SMNVEV (reference sequence). The CDR3 protein is CASSHQRGGEQFF. CDR3 nucleotides: TGTGCCAGCAGCCACCAGCGGGGCGGTGAGCAGTTCTTC.

The rearrangement links TRBV28 to TRBJ2-7, with TRBD1 as a possible D gene (6 bases). Trimming cost V 5 bases and J 0 bases, with 17 bases left between them. CDR1 and CDR2 from the germline V gene are MDHEN and SYDVKM. This CDR3 region has 16 residues. CDR3 region: CASSPPLGRGSYEQYF. The CDR3 DNA is TGTGCCAGCAGTCCCCCCTTGGGCAGGGGCTCCTACGAGCAGTACTTC. Supplemented by reference TRBV28 and TRBJ2-7, the full variable domain reads DVKVTQSSRYLVKRTGEKVFLECVQDMDHENMFWYRQDPGLGLRLIYFSYDVKMKEKGDIPEGYSVSREKKERFSLILESASTNQTSMYLCASSPPLGRGSYEQYFGPGTRLTVT.

V gene TRBV9 combines with J gene TRBJ2-5; 7 bases line up with TRBD2. Germline values: CDR1 SGDLS, CDR2 YYNGEE. This CDR3 comprises 16 residues. The ends lost 2 bases at V and 5 bases at J; junction bases unmatched: 12. The CDR3 nucleotides are TGTGCCAGCAGCGTTGCGGGGGATGGGAGATGGGAGACCCAGTACTTC. Translated, it gives CASSVAGDGRWETQYF.

V usage is TRBV5-1 and J usage is TRBJ1-1, with 8 positions matching TRBD1. The ends lost 4 bases at V and 2 bases at J; junction bases unmatched: 7. The V gene's germline CDR1 is SGHRS and CDR2 YFSETQ. This CDR3 has 15 residues. CDR3 amino acids: CASSRITGGNTEAFF. The DNA of the CDR3 is TGCGCCAGCAGCCGAATAACAGGGGGTAACACTGAAGCTTTCTTT. The full variable domain, with the rest looked up from reference TRBV5-1 and TRBJ1-1, is KAGVTQTPRYLIKTRGQQVTLSCSPISGHRSVSWYQQTPGQGLQFLFEYFSETQRNKGNFPGRFSGRQFSNSRSEMNVSTLELGDSALYLCASSRITGGNTEAFFGQGTRLTVV.

The chain combines TRBV7-2 with TRBJ2-3; 11 nucleotides line up with TRBD2. From germline, CDR1 is SGHTA and CDR2 FQGNSA. V lost 6 bases and J lost 7; bases outside the gene matches: 9. CDR3 length equals 15 residues. The CDR3 region is CASSYLGLAAHTQYF. The DNA of the CDR3 is TGTGCCAGCAGTTACCTGGGACTAGCGGCCCATACGCAGTATTTT.

This clone was seen a few times. CDR3 DNA sequence: TGTGCCAGCAGCCACGCGGAGGGTAGCAATCAGCCCCAGCATTTT. It translates to CASSHAEGSNQPQHF. This chain links TRBV6-4 with TRBJ1-5, with D unresolved. Trimming took off 6 bases at V and 0 bases at J, with 12 bases between the two ends. Looked up from germline, CDR1 is MRHNA and CDR2 is SNTAGT. The CDR3 spans 15 residues.

This chain connects TRBV10-3 to TRBJ1-5, with D perhaps matching TRBD1 (5 bases). The CDR3 sequence is 18 residues long. V was pared by 10 bases and J by 0 bases, with 25 bases between. Germline loops: CDR1 ENHRY, CDR2 SYGVKD. CDR3 in DNA: TGTGCCACCAAACGGCTTCGGGACTTGTTAGTTAGCAATCAGCCCCAGCATTTT. Its protein is CATKRLRDLLVSNQPQHF.